This is a list of T cell receptor beta chains from one sample in a study of shared clonotypes between healthy human individuals. The table came from immunoSEQ multiplex PCR; TCRdb's copy has only in-frame clones and leaves some out. The sample lists roughly 2 million clones, roughly 95% occurring once. The sequenced sample consisted of naive CD4+ T cells sorted from blood. The receptors come from a man between 18 and 29 years old in good health. Both conserved end residues are part of each CDR3. A D gene is named only where the DNA matches it firmly. Some rows have no size entry. The others give once, few or many, or a class for an expanded clone.

V gene	D gene	J gene	clone size	CDR3 protein	CDR3 DNA
TRBV6-6	.	TRBJ2-1	.	CASSLSRSYNEQFF	TGTGCCAGCTCCCTCTCGAGATCCTACAATGAGCAGTTCTTC
TRBV18	TRBD1	TRBJ2-7	.	CASSQQGAYEQYF	TGTGCCAGCTCTCAACAGGGGGCCTACGAGCAGTACTTC
TRBV7-2	.	TRBJ2-3	.	CASRSSTDTQYF	TGTGCCAGCAGGTCAAGCACAGATACGCAGTATTTT
TRBV11-1	.	TRBJ1-3	.	CASSFDGHAGNTIYF	TGTGCCAGCAGCTTTGATGGACACGCGGGAAACACCATATATTTT
TRBV7-2	.	TRBJ2-7	.	CASSLSTGVPYEQYF	TGTGCCAGCAGCCTCTCGACTGGGGTGCCCTACGAGCAGTACTTC
TRBV2	.	TRBJ1-3	.	CASRPDRSGNTIYF	TGTGCCAGCAGACCCGACAGATCTGGAAACACCATATATTTT
TRBV4-1	.	TRBJ2-5	.	CASSQDGGRDQETQYF	TGCGCCAGCAGCCAAGATGGAGGGAGAGACCAAGAGACCCAGTACTTC
TRBV7-6	.	TRBJ1-3	.	CASSRHPPGTDSGNTIYF	TGTGCTAGCAGCCGCCACCCGCCAGGGACCGACTCTGGAAACACCATATATTTT
TRBV2	.	TRBJ2-2	.	CASSVGGELFF	TGTGCCAGCAGTGTCGGCGGGGAGCTGTTTTTT
TRBV4-1	TRBD2	TRBJ2-1	.	CASSPRVAGDRLEQFF	TGCGCCAGCAGCCCCCGTGTCGCGGGAGACCGCCTTGAGCAGTTCTTC
TRBV6-5	.	TRBJ2-7	once	CASSYRTGPYEQYF	TGTGCCAGCAGTTACCGGACGGGTCCCTACGAGCAGTACTTC
TRBV5-1	TRBD1	TRBJ2-3	.	CASSWGQGAPDTQYF	TGCGCCAGCAGCTGGGGACAGGGGGCCCCAGATACGCAGTATTTT